A selection of T cell receptor beta chains follows, all from one sample in a study of beta chain features in type 1 diabetes. Here immunoSEQ multiplex PCR was the method, and the copy in TCRdb shows in-frame clones only, minus some. The data show 130,000 to 150,000 clones, about 51% seen once. Sequenced sample: Tregs from blood. The receptors stem from a man aged 18-30 years in good health. Each CDR3 is given with its conserved first and last residue. D genes are given only for firm matches. Some rows have no size entry. The others give once, few or many, or a class for an expanded clone.

>few|TRBJ2-7|TRBD1|TRBV6-1
CASKGRTGDGNEQYF
TGTGCCAGCAAGGGCCGGACAGGGGACGGCAACGAGCAGTACTTC
>-|TRBJ2-7|TRBD2|TRBV30
CAVAGAYEQYF
TGTGCCGTTGCGGGGGCCTACGAGCAGTACTTC
>-|TRBJ1-2|TRBD1|TRBV28
CASRRTGVGGYTF
TGTGCCAGCCGTAGGACAGGGGTAGGTGGCTACACCTTC
>-|TRBJ1-1|TRBD1|TRBV29-1
CSAVGQEDTEAFF
TGCAGCGCGGTGGGACAGGAGGACACTGAAGCTTTCTTT
>-|TRBJ1-2|-|TRBV19
CASSTGATAYYGYTF
TGTGCCAGTAGTACAGGAGCGACAGCCTACTATGGCTACACCTTC
>-|TRBJ2-7|TRBD1|TRBV18
CASSGTGDLRVQYF
TGTGCCAGCTCAGGGACAGGGGATCTCCGTGTTCAGTACTTC
>-|TRBJ2-7|-|TRBV5-1
CASSLEPSGLYEQYF
TGCGCCAGCAGCTTGGAGCCCTCAGGGCTCTACGAGCAGTACTTC
>once|TRBJ1-2|-|TRBV19
CASSILQGLLTF
TGTGCCAGTAGTATACTGCAGGGTCTTTTAACCTTC
>-|TRBJ2-5|-|TRBV5-1
CASSLATEQETQYF
TGCGCCAGCAGCTTGGCGACAGAGCAAGAGACCCAGTACTTC
>-|TRBJ1-4|TRBD1|TRBV6-6
CASTRQGAFGEKLFF
TGTGCCAGCACCAGACAGGGGGCATTTGGTGAAAAACTGTTTTTT
>few|TRBJ1-6|-|TRBV6-6
CASSYSRPNSPLHF
TGTGCCAGCAGTTACTCCAGGCCTAATTCACCCCTCCACTTT
>-|TRBJ2-7|-|TRBV7-3
CASSFRQGGEQYF
TGTGCCAGCAGCTTCAGGCAGGGAGGCGAGCAGTACTTC
>-|TRBJ2-1|-|TRBV10-3
CALRSQRYNEQFF
TGTGCCTTACGTTCTCAACGGTACAATGAGCAGTTCTTC
>many|TRBJ2-7|-|TRBV6-5
CASSRDYEQYF
TGTGCCAGCAGCCGGGATTACGAGCAGTACTTC
>few|TRBJ2-1|TRBD2|TRBV19
CASAPGLAGLNEQFF
TGTGCCAGTGCGCCGGGACTAGCGGGACTGAATGAGCAGTTCTTC
>-|TRBJ1-1|-|TRBV18
CASSPVRTNTEAFF
TGTGCCAGCTCACCAGTTCGTACAAACACTGAAGCTTTCTTT
>-|TRBJ1-1|-|TRBV7-2
CASSLGGANTEAFF
TGTGCCAGCAGCCTGGGGGGGGCGAACACTGAAGCTTTCTTT
>-|TRBJ2-3|-|TRBV7-2
CASSFQAADTQYF
TGTGCCAGCAGCTTCCAGGCTGCAGATACGCAGTATTTT
>-|TRBJ2-1|-|TRBV19
CASSIPRGESYNEQFF
TGTGCCAGTAGTATTCCCAGGGGAGAGTCCTACAATGAGCAGTTCTTC
>-|TRBJ2-7|-|TRBV7-2
CASSLVFRGYEQYF
TGTGCCAGCAGCTTAGTTTTCAGGGGCTACGAGCAGTACTTC
>-|TRBJ1-5|-|TRBV7-2
CASSLPTIQPQHF
TGTGCCAGCAGCTTACCGACAATTCAGCCCCAGCATTTT
>-|TRBJ2-2|TRBD1|TRBV6-1
CASSELQGVGELFF
TGTGCCAGCAGTGAATTACAGGGGGTAGGGGAGCTGTTTTTT
>few|TRBJ2-7|TRBD2|TRBV6-1
CASSEGGGPYEQYF
TGTGCCAGCAGTGAAGGGGGGGGTCCCTACGAGCAGTACTTC
>few|TRBJ2-7|-|TRBV21-1
CASSHGAAYEQYF
TGTGCCAGCAGCCATGGGGCAGCCTACGAGCAGTACTTC
>-|TRBJ2-6|-|TRBV11-3
CASSLCHRQSRANVLTF
TGTGCCAGCAGCCTGTGTCATCGACAAAGTCGGGCCAACGTCCTGACTTTC
>-|TRBJ2-3|-|TRBV6-5
CASGPHGTQYF
TGTGCCAGCGGGCCCCACGGTACGCAGTATTTT
>few|TRBJ2-1|TRBD1|TRBV7-9
CASSTRQGANEQFF
TGTGCCAGCAGCACCCGACAGGGGGCGAATGAGCAGTTCTTC
>-|TRBJ2-7|TRBD1|TRBV6-6
CASTQNRDSYEQYF
TGTGCCAGCACTCAGAACCGGGACAGCTACGAGCAGTACTTC
>-|TRBJ2-5|-|TRBV6-5
CASSYSWTGEETQYF
TGTGCCAGCAGTTACTCGTGGACGGGAGAAGAGACCCAGTACTTC
>-|TRBJ2-1|TRBD2|TRBV4-2
CASSQDSGLGWDEQFF
TGTGCCAGCAGCCAAGATTCGGGACTAGGGTGGGATGAGCAGTTCTTC
>-|TRBJ1-4|-|TRBV19
CASSRERYNEKLFF
TGTGCCAGTAGTAGAGAACGGTATAATGAAAAACTGTTTTTT
>-|TRBJ2-3|TRBD2|TRBV19
CASSLLLSGDGTDTQYF
TGTGCCAGTAGTCTACTTCTAAGCGGGGATGGCACAGATACGCAGTATTTT
>few|TRBJ2-6|-|TRBV15
CATSRDGTFSYSGANVLTF
TGTGCCACCAGCAGAGACGGGACATTCTCCTACTCTGGGGCCAACGTCCTGACTTTC
>-|TRBJ2-7|-|TRBV20-1
CSARSSYEQYF
TGCAGTGCTAGGTCTTCCTACGAGCAGTACTTC
>once|TRBJ1-1|-|TRBV5-5
CASSWAGHTEAFF
TGTGCCAGCAGCTGGGCGGGCCACACTGAAGCTTTCTTT
>-|TRBJ1-4|-|TRBV4-3
CASSQDPQGLKEKLFF
TGCGCCAGCAGCCAAGATCCCCAGGGATTAAAAGAAAAACTGTTTTTT
>-|TRBJ2-3|-|TRBV11-2
CASSLVGANTDTQYF
TGTGCCAGCAGCTTAGTGGGAGCGAACACAGATACGCAGTATTTT
>-|TRBJ2-2|TRBD1|TRBV4-2
CASSSLDRGGSGELFF
TGTGCCAGCAGCTCTCTAGACAGGGGGGGATCCGGGGAGCTGTTTTTT
>few|TRBJ2-7|-|TRBV11-2
CASSLDPQGLRQYF
TGTGCCAGCAGCTTAGATCCCCAGGGCCTGCGTCAGTACTTC
>-|TRBJ2-7|TRBD1|TRBV7-3
CASSLTQDRADEQYF
TGTGCCAGCAGCTTAACCCAGGACAGGGCCGACGAGCAGTACTTC
>-|TRBJ1-4|TRBD1|TRBV29-1
CSVDRGQNEKLFF
TGCAGCGTGGACAGGGGGCAAAATGAAAAACTGTTTTTT
>few|TRBJ2-3|-|TRBV5-1
CASSWGQPTDTQYF
TGCGCCAGCAGCTGGGGACAACCCACAGATACGCAGTATTTT
>few|TRBJ2-4|-|TRBV6-5
CASSPQNEDIQYF
TGTGCCAGCAGCCCCCAGAATGAGGACATTCAGTACTTC